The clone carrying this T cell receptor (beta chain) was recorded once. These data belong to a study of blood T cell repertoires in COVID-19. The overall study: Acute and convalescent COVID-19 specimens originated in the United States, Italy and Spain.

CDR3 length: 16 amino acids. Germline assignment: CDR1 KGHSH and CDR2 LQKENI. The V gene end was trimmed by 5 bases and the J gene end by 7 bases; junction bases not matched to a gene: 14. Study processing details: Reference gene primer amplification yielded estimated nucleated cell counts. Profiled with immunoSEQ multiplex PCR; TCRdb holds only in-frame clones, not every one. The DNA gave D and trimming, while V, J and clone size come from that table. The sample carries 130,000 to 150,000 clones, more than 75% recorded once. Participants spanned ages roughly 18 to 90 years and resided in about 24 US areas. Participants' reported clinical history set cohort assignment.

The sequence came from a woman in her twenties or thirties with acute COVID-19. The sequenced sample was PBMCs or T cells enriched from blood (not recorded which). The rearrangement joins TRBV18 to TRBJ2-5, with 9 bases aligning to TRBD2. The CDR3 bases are TGTGCCAGCTCATTAGAGTCTAGCGGGACCACGGGGACCCAGTACTTC. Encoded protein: CASSLESSGTTGTQYF.